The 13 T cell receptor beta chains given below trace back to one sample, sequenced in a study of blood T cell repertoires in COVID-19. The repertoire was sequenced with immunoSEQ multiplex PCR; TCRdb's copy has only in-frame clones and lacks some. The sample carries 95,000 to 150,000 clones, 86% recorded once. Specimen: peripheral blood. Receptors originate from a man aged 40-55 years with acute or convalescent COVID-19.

In DNA, the CDR3 is TGTGCCAGCTCACCGGTATCCTCCCGGACAGATCAAGAGACCCAGTACTTC. Amino acids: CASSPVSSRTDQETQYF. The chain has TRBV18 and TRBJ2-5; D may be TRBD1 (6 bases). Germline V gives CDR1 KGHSH, CDR2 LQKENI. The CDR3 has 17 amino acids. Trimming pared 3 bases from V and 2 bases from J, leaving 19 bases between.

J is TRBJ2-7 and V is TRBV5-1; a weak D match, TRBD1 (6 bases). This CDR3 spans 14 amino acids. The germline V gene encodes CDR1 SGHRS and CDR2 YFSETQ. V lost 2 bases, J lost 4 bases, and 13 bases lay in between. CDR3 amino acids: CASSFSDSRYEQYF. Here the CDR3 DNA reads TGCGCCAGCAGCTTCTCGGACAGCAGGTACGAGCAGTACTTC. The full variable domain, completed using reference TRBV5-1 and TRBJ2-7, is KAGVTQTPRYLIKTRGQQVTLSCSPISGHRSVSWYQQTPGQGLQFLFEYFSETQRNKGNFPGRFSGRQFSNSRSEMNVSTLELGDSALYLCASSFSDSRYEQYFGPGTRLTVT.

The CDR3 spells CATSILPGLSTEAFF. CDR3 coding DNA: TGCGCCACCTCTATACTTCCGGGTTTGTCGACTGAAGCTTTCTTT. The J gene is TRBJ1-1, the V gene TRBV5-1, with D unresolved. The V and J ends lost 9 bases and 5 bases respectively, with 23 bases between them. Germline V lookup: CDR1 SGHRS, CDR2 YFSETQ. This CDR3 has 15 residues.

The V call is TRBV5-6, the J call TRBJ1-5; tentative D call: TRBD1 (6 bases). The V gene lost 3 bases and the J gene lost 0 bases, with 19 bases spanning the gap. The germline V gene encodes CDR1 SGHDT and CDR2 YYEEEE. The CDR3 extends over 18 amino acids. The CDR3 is CASSSKEGDRYSNQPQHF. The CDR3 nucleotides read TGTGCCAGCAGCTCGAAAGAAGGCGACAGGTATAGCAATCAGCCCCAGCATTTT.

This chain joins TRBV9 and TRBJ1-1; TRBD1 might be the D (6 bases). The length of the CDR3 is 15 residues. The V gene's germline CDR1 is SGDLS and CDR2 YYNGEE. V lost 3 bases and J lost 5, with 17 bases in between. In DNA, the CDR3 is TGTGCCAGCAGCGCAGAGGGGGGGCGGTGGACTGAAGCTTTCTTT. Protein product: CASSAEGGRWTEAFF.

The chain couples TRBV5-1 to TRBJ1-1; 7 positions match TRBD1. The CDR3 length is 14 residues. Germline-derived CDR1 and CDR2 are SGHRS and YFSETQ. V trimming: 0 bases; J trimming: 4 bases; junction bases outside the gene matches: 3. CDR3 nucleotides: TGCGCCAGCAGCTTGGAACAGGGGAGCACTGAAGCTTTCTTT. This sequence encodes CASSLEQGSTEAFF.

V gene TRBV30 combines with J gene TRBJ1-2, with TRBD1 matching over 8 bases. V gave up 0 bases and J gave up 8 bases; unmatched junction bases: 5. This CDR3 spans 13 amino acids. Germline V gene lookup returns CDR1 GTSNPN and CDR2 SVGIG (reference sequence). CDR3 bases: TGTGCCTGGAGTGTACAGGGGGAAGGGGGCTACACCTTC. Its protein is CAWSVQGEGGYTF.

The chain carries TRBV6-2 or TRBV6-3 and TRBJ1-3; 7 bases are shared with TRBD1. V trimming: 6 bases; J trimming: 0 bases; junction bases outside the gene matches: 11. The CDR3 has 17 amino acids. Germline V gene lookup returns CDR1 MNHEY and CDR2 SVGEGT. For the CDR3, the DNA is TGTGCCAGCAGCCTAAACAGGGGAACCCTCTCTGGAAACACCATATATTTT. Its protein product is CASSLNRGTLSGNTIYF.

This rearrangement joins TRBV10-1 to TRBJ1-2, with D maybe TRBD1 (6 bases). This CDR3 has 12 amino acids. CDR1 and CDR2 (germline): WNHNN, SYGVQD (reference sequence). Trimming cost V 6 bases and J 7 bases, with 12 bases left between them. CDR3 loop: CASRDSRFGYTF. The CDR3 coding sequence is TGCGCCAGCAGGGACAGCCGCTTTGGCTACACCTTC.

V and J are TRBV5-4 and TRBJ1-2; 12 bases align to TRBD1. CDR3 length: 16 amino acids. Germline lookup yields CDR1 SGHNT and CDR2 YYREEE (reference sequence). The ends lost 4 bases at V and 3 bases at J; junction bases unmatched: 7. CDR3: CASSTGTGGLYYGYTF. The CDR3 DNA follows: TGTGCCAGCAGCACCGGGACAGGGGGCTTGTACTATGGCTACACCTTC.

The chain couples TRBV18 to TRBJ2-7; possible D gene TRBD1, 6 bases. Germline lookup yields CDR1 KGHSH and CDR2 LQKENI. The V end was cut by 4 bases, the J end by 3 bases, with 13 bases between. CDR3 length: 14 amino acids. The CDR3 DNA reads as TGTGCCAGCTCACGTCGAGGGACACTCTACGAGCAGTACTTC. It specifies CASSRRGTLYEQYF.

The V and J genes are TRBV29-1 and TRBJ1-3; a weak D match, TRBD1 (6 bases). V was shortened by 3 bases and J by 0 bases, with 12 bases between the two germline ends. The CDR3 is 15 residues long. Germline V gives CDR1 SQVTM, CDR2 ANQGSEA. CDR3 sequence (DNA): TGCAGCGTTGAGTTTGGACAGCTCTCTGGAAACACCATATATTTT. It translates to CSVEFGQLSGNTIYF.

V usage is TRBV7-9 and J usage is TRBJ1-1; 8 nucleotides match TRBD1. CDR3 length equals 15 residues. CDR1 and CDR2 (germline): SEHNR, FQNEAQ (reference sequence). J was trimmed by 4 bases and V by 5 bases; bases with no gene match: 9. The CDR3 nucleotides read TGTGCCAGCAGCGATGGGACAGGTGGGAGCACTGAAGCTTTCTTT. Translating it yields CASSDGTGGSTEAFF.